The TCR beta chain under discussion was sequenced for a study of Graves' ophthalmopathy and Graves' hyperthyroidism. Amplified TCR beta CDR3 regions were obtained using RNA transcripts as template. Following a first-round RT-PCR that used HTBI primers, a second-round multiplex PCR was carried out. One entry per CDR3 protein, called by TCRdb with MiXCR from the multiplex PCR reads. The data hold more than 1,000,000 distinct CDR3 sequences, with about two fifths observed a single time. This clonotype was picked up many times. Trimming took off 5 bases at V and 4 bases at J, with 17 bases between the two ends. The CDR3 extends over 15 amino acids. Germline-derived CDR1 and CDR2 are SGHTA and FQGNSA. None of the included patients had other autoimmune diseases, uncontrolled infections, pregnancy or lactation, as these led to exclusion.

The chain recombines TRBV7-2 with TRBJ1-1, with a tentative D call TRBD1 (5 bases). This clonotype was obtained from an adult man with Graves' hyperthyroidism. Sequenced material: peripheral blood or thyroid tissue (not recorded which). CDR3 nucleotides: TGTGCCAGCAGCAAAGACGGAGCCGGGGGCACTGAAGCTTTCTTT. It encodes CASSKDGAGGTEAFF.